The 19 T cell receptor beta chains in this list originate from one sample, sequenced in a study of T cells in Graves' hyperthyroidism and ophthalmopathy. Amplified TCR beta CDR3 regions derived from RNA transcripts. Carried out on the TCR CDR3, a first-round RT-PCR used the HTBI primer set. Each CDR3 protein is one row after TCRdb ran MiXCR on the multiplex PCR reads. The sample includes 400,000 to 450,000 distinct CDR3 sequences, under 15% of them seen just once. Material for sequencing was blood. The receptors were sampled from a man aged 18 to 30 with Graves' ophthalmopathy.

Remarks on this clonotype: The conserved closing phenylalanine or tryptophan is absent in this CDR3, likely reflecting a read error. The rearrangement uses TRBV20-1 and TRBJ1-1, with 12 bases matching TRBD1. V lost 1 base, J lost 4 bases, and 7 bases stayed unmatched. This CDR3 has 16 residues. Germline assignment: CDR1 DFQATT and CDR2 SNEGSKA (reference sequence). This CDR3 is CSARGQGQGAGTEAFL. The CDR3 DNA follows: TGCAGTGCTAGAGGCCAGGGACAGGGGGCTGGCACTGAAGCTTTCCTT.

The chain carries TRBV7-9 and TRBJ1-1; maybe TRBD1 (5 bases). Trimming took 8 bases from V and 0 from J, leaving 13 bases between them. This CDR3 spans 14 amino acids. CDR1 is SEHNR, CDR2 FQNEAQ, per germline (reference sequence). The CDR3 DNA follows: TGTGCCAGCTTTCTTGGGGCGGTGAACACTGAAGCTTTCTTT. It specifies CASFLGAVNTEAFF.

The table lists this clonotype with many counts. The chain uses TRBV20-1 and TRBJ2-1; TRBD1 might be the D (6 bases). The germline V and J ends were trimmed by 2 bases and 8 bases, with 10 bases remaining between them. The CDR3 sequence is 12 residues long. Germline assignment: CDR1 DFQATT and CDR2 SNEGSKA (reference sequence). The CDR3 nucleotides read TGCAGTGCTAGACCCCAGGGGTATGAGCAGTTCTTC. It encodes CSARPQGYEQFF.

This clonotype was seen repeatedly, ten times or more. This chain connects TRBV6-4 to TRBJ2-6; 7 bases agree with TRBD1. The CDR3 consists of 17 residues. Trimming removed 3 bases from V and 0 bases from J; junction bases left unmatched: 5. Germline CDR1 and CDR2: MRHNA and SNTAGT. CDR3 nucleotides: TGTGCCAGCAGTGAGGGACAGCCCATCTCTGGGGCCAACGTCCTGACTTTC. Its translation is CASSEGQPISGANVLTF.

This clonotype appeared many times. A read error may produce the germline difference seen at one junction end. The chain uses TRBV11-2 and TRBJ2-5, with D possibly matching TRBD2 (5 bases). Germline V gene sequence: CDR1 SGHAT, CDR2 FQNNGV. This CDR3 contains 15 residues. The CDR3 region has the DNA TGTGCCAGCAGCTTGAGGCGGGCTAAACAAGCGACCCAGTACTTC. It yields the protein CASSLRRAKQATQYF.

There are many counts of this clonotype. The chain combines TRBV12-3 or TRBV12-4 with TRBJ2-2; D unclear. V was shortened by 7 bases and J by 2 bases, with 11 bases between the two germline ends. The CDR3 covers 14 residues. The CDR3 region has the DNA TGTGCCAGCACGGACCCGACCAACACCGGGGAGCTGTTTTTT. Amino acid sequence: CASTDPTNTGELFF.

This sequence joins TRBV4-1 and TRBJ2-1, with a weak D call TRBD2 (6 bases). Per germline, CDR1 MGHRA and CDR2 YSYEKL. V was cut by 4 bases and J by 4 bases, with 17 bases left in between. CDR3 length equals 16 residues. The CDR3 reads CASSPSRGRSYNEQFF. CDR3 nucleotide sequence: TGCGCCAGCAGCCCGAGCCGGGGGAGGAGTTACAATGAGCAGTTCTTC.

The chain uses TRBV7-2 and TRBJ2-7; 9 nucleotides align to TRBD2. V shed 5 bases and J 0 bases; nucleotides not matched to a gene: 2. This CDR3 spans 14 amino acids. From germline, CDR1 is SGHTA and CDR2 FQGNSA. Written as DNA, the CDR3 is TGTGCCAGCAGCGCGACTAGCGGCTCCTACGAGCAGTACTTC. Translation: CASSATSGSYEQYF.

This clonotype was picked up many times. This chain connects TRBV27 to TRBJ1-2; D call uncertain. The V and J ends lost 4 bases and 1 base respectively, with 16 bases between them. The CDR3 totals 16 residues. CDR1 MNHEY and CDR2 SMNVEV come from the germline V gene (reference sequence). CDR3 residues: CASSSSRAAFNYGYTF. The CDR3 region has the DNA TGTGCCAGCAGTTCGAGTAGGGCAGCCTTTAACTATGGCTACACCTTC.

This clonotype was found many times. The chain links TRBV6-1 to TRBJ2-1, with D unresolved. The CDR3 extends over 14 amino acids. V dropped 5 bases and J dropped 4 bases, with 12 bases sitting between them. Germline V CDR1 and CDR2: MNHNS, SASEGT. The CDR3 here is CASSPSAAYNEQFF. The CDR3 nucleotides are TGTGCCAGCAGTCCCTCAGCCGCTTACAATGAGCAGTTCTTC.

In this sample, this clonotype turned up many times. V and J are TRBV3-1 and TRBJ2-5; 12 bases are a match to TRBD1. This CDR3 region has 18 residues. J was trimmed by 1 base and V by 3 bases; bases with no gene match: 9. Germline assignment: CDR1 LGHDT and CDR2 YNNKEL (reference sequence). The CDR3 region has the DNA TGTGCCAGCAGCCAGCCGGGACAGGGGGCGTTTGGCCAAGAGACCCAGTACTTC. This sequence encodes CASSQPGQGAFGQETQYF.

This chain uses TRBV4-1 with TRBJ2-2, with D possibly matching TRBD1 (6 bases). The CDR3 contains 14 residues. Trimming cost V 5 bases and J 7 bases, with 14 bases left between them. CDR1 MGHRA and CDR2 YSYEKL come from the germline V gene. CDR3: CASSSTGIVGELFF. The CDR3 region has the DNA TGCGCCAGCAGCAGTACAGGGATCGTCGGGGAGCTGTTTTTT.

The table lists this clonotype with many counts. V gene TRBV6-5 combines with J gene TRBJ1-5; a possible D gene is TRBD1 (5 bases). The CDR3 contains 14 residues. Germline lookup yields CDR1 MNHEY and CDR2 SVGAGI. V was cut by 0 bases and J by 2 bases, with 5 bases left in between. CDR3 amino acids: CASSYSGGNQPQHF. The DNA of the CDR3 is TGTGCCAGCAGTTACTCAGGGGGCAATCAGCCCCAGCATTTT.

This clonotype was seen ten or more times. This chain connects TRBV4-1 to TRBJ2-5; the match to TRBD2 covers 8 bases. Germline assignment: CDR1 MGHRA and CDR2 YSYEKL. CDR3 length: 17 residues. V shed 4 bases, J shed 5 bases, and the junction held 15 bases outside the gene matches. CDR3: CASSRWAGGLVGETQYF. The CDR3 DNA reads TGCGCCAGCAGCCGATGGGCGGGGGGCCTGGTTGGGGAGACCCAGTACTTC.

This clonotype was observed many times. V usage is TRBV12-3 or TRBV12-4 and J usage is TRBJ2-3, with TRBD2 identical over 7 bases. The CDR3 totals 15 residues. V shed 4 bases, J shed 3 bases, and the junction held 7 bases outside the gene matches. The CDR3, as DNA: TGTGCCAGCAGTTATCTAGCGGTAGTTACAGATACGCAGTATTTT. As protein: CASSYLAVVTDTQYF.

The gene calls are TRBV19 and TRBJ2-2, with D unresolved. This CDR3 region has 14 residues. Germline V CDR1 and CDR2: LNHDA, SQIVND (reference sequence). V lost 2 bases, J lost 4 bases, and 8 bases lay in between. Written as DNA, the CDR3 is TGTGCCAGTAGTATACGGCTTCCCACCGGGGAGCTGTTTTTT. Translating it yields CASSIRLPTGELFF.

This clonotype turned up a few times. The chain employs TRBV5-6 and TRBJ1-4; 7 bases agree with TRBD1. The V and J ends lost 5 bases and 10 bases, in that order; junction bases with no gene match: 17. This CDR3 is 16 amino acids long. CDR1 and CDR2 from the germline V gene are SGHDT and YYEEEE. The CDR3 spells CASREQGDRGTGKLFF. The DNA for the CDR3 is TGTGCCAGCAGGGAACAAGGGGACAGAGGAACGGGAAAACTGTTTTTT. Drawing the rest from reference TRBV5-6 and TRBJ1-4, the complete variable domain is DAGVTQSPTHLIKTRGQQVTLRCSPKSGHDTVSWYQQALGQGPQFIFQYYEEEERQRGNFPDRFSGHQFPNYSSELNVNALLLGDSALYLCASREQGDRGTGKLFFGSGTQLSVL.

This clonotype was recorded many times. This chain uses TRBV6-5 with TRBJ2-5; TRBD1 is a possible D gene (6 bases). CDR1 and CDR2 from the germline V gene are MNHEY and SVGAGI. The CDR3 covers 14 residues. V lost 1 base and J 2 bases, leaving 8 bases between the germline ends. CDR3 nucleotide sequence: TGTGCCAGCAGTTACTGGGGGCCACAAGAGACCCAGTACTTC. Translating it yields CASSYWGPQETQYF.

This clonotype was observed at least ten times. The rearrangement joins TRBV12-3 or TRBV12-4 to TRBJ2-1, with 8 bases lining up with TRBD2. J was trimmed by 6 bases and V by 6 bases; bases with no gene match: 7. The CDR3 sequence is 14 residues long. CDR3 protein: CASRGLEGFNEQFF. Here the CDR3 DNA reads TGTGCCAGCAGGGGACTAGAGGGCTTCAATGAGCAGTTCTTC.